This TCR beta chain was found in a study of blood T cell repertoires in COVID-19. Study as a whole: Acute-phase and convalescent COVID-19 samples originated in the United States, Italy and Spain. From T cells, B-cell-depleted T cells, or PBMCs came the material, which was cDNA or gDNA.

Profiled with immunoSEQ multiplex PCR; TCRdb holds only in-frame clones, not every one. The sample contains under 150,000 clones, 65% to 85% of which appear only once. The CDR3 extends over 14 amino acids. V dropped 5 bases and J dropped 6 bases, with 17 bases sitting between them. Germline assignment: CDR1 SEHNR and CDR2 FQNEAQ (reference sequence). V is TRBV7-9 and J is TRBJ2-7; the D gene is possibly TRBD2 (5 bases). Sequenced: peripheral blood. The receptor was derived from a woman between 45 and 65 years old with acute or convalescent COVID-19. CDR3 loop: CASSPRTAFSEQYF. As DNA, the CDR3 is TGTGCCAGCAGCCCGAGGACTGCCTTCTCCGAGCAGTACTTC.